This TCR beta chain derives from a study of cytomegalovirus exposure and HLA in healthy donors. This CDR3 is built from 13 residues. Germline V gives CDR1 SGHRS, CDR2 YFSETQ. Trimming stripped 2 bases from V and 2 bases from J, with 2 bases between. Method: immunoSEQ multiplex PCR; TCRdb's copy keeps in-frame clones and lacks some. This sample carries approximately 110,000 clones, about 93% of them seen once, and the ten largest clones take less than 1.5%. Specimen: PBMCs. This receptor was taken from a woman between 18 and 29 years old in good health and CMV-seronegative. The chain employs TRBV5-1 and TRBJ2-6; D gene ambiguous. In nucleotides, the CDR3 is TGCGCCAGCAGCTTTACTGGGGCCAACGTCCTGACTTTC. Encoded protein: CASSFTGANVLTF.